Listed here are 17 T cell receptor beta chains from one sample, sequenced in a study of blood T cell repertoires in COVID-19. Profiled with immunoSEQ multiplex PCR; TCRdb holds only in-frame clones, not every one. The table records around 26,000 clones, more than 80% of them present only once. Sequenced sample: peripheral blood. The receptors derive from a human donor in a cohort sampled during active COVID-19.

The rearrangement uses TRBV5-5 and TRBJ2-1; D is perhaps TRBD1 (6 bases). CDR1 is SGHKS, CDR2 YYEKEE, per germline (reference sequence). There are 14 residues in the CDR3. V lost 2 bases and J 5 bases, leaving 11 bases between the germline ends. As DNA, the CDR3 is TGTGCCAGCAGCTTTAGGACAGAAAACAATGAGCAGTTCTTC. As protein: CASSFRTENNEQFF.

This clone was seen just once. The V and J genes are TRBV6-5 and TRBJ1-1, with TRBD1 as a possible D gene (6 bases). The CDR3 extends over 11 amino acids. V was clipped by 10 bases and J by 2 bases, with 8 bases between them. CDR1 and CDR2 (germline): MNHEY, SVGAGI. In nucleotides, the CDR3 is TGTGCCATCGGGACAAACACTGAAGCTTTCTTT. It translates to CAIGTNTEAFF.

CDR3 protein: CASSLGDRVDGQPQHF. DNA of the CDR3: TGCGCCAGCAGCTTGGGGGACAGGGTAGACGGTCAGCCCCAGCATTTT. The V gene is TRBV5-1, the J gene TRBJ1-5, with 9 bases that match TRBD1. Germline CDR1 SGHRS, CDR2 YFSETQ. Losses at the gene ends were 0 bases for V and 6 bases for J; bases not matched to a gene: 7. The CDR3 has 16 amino acids.

The chain combines TRBV2 with TRBJ1-2, with D unclear. CDR1 and CDR2 (germline): SNHLY, FYNNEI. V was cut by 7 bases and J by 7 bases, with 10 bases left in between. This CDR3 has 11 amino acids. The CDR3 spells CASNIRAGYTF. CDR3 nucleotides: TGTGCCAGCAATATACGAGCTGGCTACACCTTC.

V and J are TRBV9 and TRBJ2-3; TRBD1 is a possible D gene (6 bases). V lost 4 bases to trimming and J lost 3 bases, with 18 bases between them. Per the germline V gene, CDR1 is SGDLS and CDR2 is YYNGEE. CDR3 size: 16 residues. CDR3: CASSSPPDRPTDTQYF. CDR3 DNA: TGTGCCAGCAGCTCCCCCCCAGACAGGCCGACAGATACGCAGTATTTT.

The rearrangement joins TRBV7-2 to TRBJ1-3; TRBD1 matches at 7 bases. V shed 5 bases, J shed 5 bases, and the junction held 3 bases outside the gene matches. This CDR3 contains 13 residues. From germline, CDR1 is SGHTA and CDR2 FQGNSA. The CDR3 protein is CASSQGQRNTIYF. The CDR3 DNA reads as TGTGCCAGCAGCCAGGGACAGAGAAACACCATATATTTT.

This clone was observed once. V gene TRBV2 combines with J gene TRBJ1-2, with 9 bases that match TRBD1. The germline V gene has CDR1 SNHLY and CDR2 FYNNEI. The CDR3 is made up of 14 amino acids. After removal of 7 bases from V and 5 bases from J, the junction contained 8 bases not matched to a gene. In DNA form, the CDR3 reads TGTGCCAGCATCATGGACAGGGGTTGGTATGGCTACACCTTC. It specifies CASIMDRGWYGYTF.

The V gene is TRBV25-1, the J gene TRBJ2-2; 13 nucleotides line up with TRBD2. The CDR3 consists of 15 residues. CDR1 is MGHDK and CDR2 is SYGVNS in the germline V gene. Unmatched junction bases numbered 5, after V lost 7 bases and J lost 6 bases. The CDR3 DNA reads TGTGCCAGCACCGGACTAGCGGGGGACTCCGGGGAGCTGTTTTTT. Translated, it gives CASTGLAGDSGELFF.

This chain links TRBV2 with TRBJ2-3; 11 bases are shared with TRBD2. Germline V lookup: CDR1 SNHLY, CDR2 FYNNEI. Germline trimming cut 8 bases from V and 2 bases from J; bases unmatched to any gene: 12. The CDR3 runs 17 residues. The CDR3 nucleotides read TGTGCCAGCCCTCGGAGGGCTAGCGGGGGGCTCACAGATACGCAGTATTTT. Translation gives CASPRRASGGLTDTQYF. The whole variable domain, remainder taken from reference TRBV2 and TRBJ2-3, is EPEVTQTPSHQVTQMGQEVILRCVPISNHLYFYWYRQILGQKVEFLVSFYNNEISEKSEIFDDQFSVERPDGSNFTLKIRSTKLEDSAMYFCASPRRASGGLTDTQYFGPGTRLTVL.

This clone was seen more than once but under ten times. This chain connects TRBV30 to TRBJ1-6; D not resolved. The CDR3 is 12 amino acids. V gave up 5 bases and J gave up 9 bases, with 11 bases separating them. Germline CDR1 and CDR2: GTSNPN and SVGIG (reference sequence). The CDR3 spells CAWGSWGSPLHF. In DNA, the CDR3 is TGTGCCTGGGGGAGTTGGGGTTCACCCCTCCACTTT.

This clone occurred a few times. V and J are TRBV10-3 and TRBJ2-7; D unclear. This CDR3 has 13 residues. Trimming removed 9 bases from V and 2 bases from J, with 14 bases in between. Germline loops: CDR1 ENHRY, CDR2 SYGVKD. CDR3 coding DNA: TGTGCCATGCCTTTAGTAGATACCTACGAGCAGTACTTC. Residues: CAMPLVDTYEQYF.

The J gene is TRBJ1-5, the V gene TRBV5-1, with D hard to call. Germline V gene data show CDR1 as SGHRS and CDR2 as YFSETQ. Trimming took off 5 bases at V and 4 bases at J, with 13 bases between the two ends. CDR3 size: 14 residues. CDR3 in DNA: TGCGCCAGCAGTCTGACAAAAAAGAATCAGCCCCAGCATTTT. As protein: CASSLTKKNQPQHF.

This chain joins TRBV6-6 and TRBJ2-5, with TRBD1 matching 9 bases. Germline V gives CDR1 MNHNY, CDR2 SVGAGI (reference sequence). The CDR3 loop spans 15 amino acids. V shed 4 bases and J 1 base; nucleotides not matched to a gene: 4. CDR3 region: CASSSLGQGQETQYF. In DNA form, the CDR3 reads TGTGCCAGCAGTTCCCTGGGACAGGGCCAAGAGACCCAGTACTTC.

The chain combines TRBV9 with TRBJ2-5; 8 nucleotides align to TRBD2. Trimming cost V 2 bases and J 5 bases; bases outside gene matches: 5. The CDR3 is 14 residues long. Germline CDR1 reads SGDLS; CDR2 reads YYNGEE. The CDR3, as DNA: TGTGCCAGCAGCGTTCCGGGGGGGCAGGAGACCCAGTACTTC. It encodes CASSVPGGQETQYF. Complete variable domain (other parts from reference TRBV9 and TRBJ2-5): DSGVTQTPKHLITATGQRVTLRCSPRSGDLSVYWYQQSLDQGLQFLIQYYNGEERAKGNILERFSAQQFPDLHSELNLSSLELGDSALYFCASSVPGGQETQYFGPGTRLLVL.

This rearrangement joins TRBV5-6 to TRBJ1-3, with 7 bases lining up with TRBD1. The length of the CDR3 is 16 residues. Trimming cost V 4 bases and J 4 bases; bases outside gene matches: 11. Per the germline V gene, CDR1 is SGHDT and CDR2 is YYEEEE. Written as DNA, the CDR3 is TGTGCCAGCAGCCCGGTCGTGGGACAGCAAGGAAACACCATATATTTT. Translation: CASSPVVGQQGNTIYF.

V gene TRBV19 combines with J gene TRBJ1-1; D possibly corresponds to TRBD1 (6 bases). Trimming left V 3 bases short and J 1 base short, with 6 bases between. The CDR3 extends over 13 amino acids. Germline CDR1 is LNHDA and CDR2 is SQIVND (reference sequence). The chain's CDR3 is CASSIRGNTEAFF. In DNA, the CDR3 is TGTGCCAGTAGTATCAGGGGGAACACTGAAGCTTTCTTT.

The chain is built from TRBV5-6 and TRBJ2-2; unclear D gene. This CDR3 region has 17 residues. CDR1 is SGHDT, CDR2 YYEEEE, per germline. The V end was cut by 4 bases, the J end by 3 bases, with 19 bases between. In nucleotides, the CDR3 is TGTGCCAGCAGCCGCATAAGCCAGGCATGGGACACCGGGGAGCTGTTTTTT. It codes for CASSRISQAWDTGELFF.